The 20 T cell receptor beta chains below come from one sample, sequenced in a study of blood T cell repertoires in COVID-19. The protocol was immunoSEQ multiplex PCR, while the TCRdb copy is restricted to in-frame clones and leaves out a portion. The profile shows roughly 66,000 clones, about nine tenths of them singletons. Sequenced material: peripheral blood. These receptors were collected from a human donor in a cohort sampled during active COVID-19.

V is TRBV11-2 and J is TRBJ2-3; D possibly corresponds to TRBD2 (5 bases). Deletions cut 5 bases from V and 0 bases from J, with 21 bases between. CDR3 size: 18 residues. Per germline, CDR1 SGHAT and CDR2 FQNNGV. The DNA for the CDR3 is TGTGCCAGCAGCCCCAGACTTAGCGCCTATTCTAGCACAGATACGCAGTATTTT. Translated, it gives CASSPRLSAYSSTDTQYF.

This clone was counted once. This chain joins TRBV5-1 and TRBJ2-1, with 8 nucleotides matching TRBD2. The V segment lost 5 bases and the J segment 0 bases; nucleotides outside the gene matches: 7. The CDR3 contains 16 residues. Germline CDR1 is SGHRS and CDR2 is YFSETQ. The chain's CDR3 is CASSPTGGYSYNEQFF. The DNA of the CDR3 is TGCGCCAGCAGTCCCACGGGGGGGTACTCCTACAATGAGCAGTTCTTC.

The chain has TRBV5-4 and TRBJ2-2, with 11 bases identical to TRBD1. The CDR3 extends over 15 amino acids. Germline values: CDR1 SGHNT, CDR2 YYREEE (reference sequence). Trimming took 5 bases from V and 2 from J; bases not matched to a gene: 2. CDR3 sequence reads: CASRDRGLNTGELFF. The DNA of the CDR3 is TGTGCCAGCAGGGACAGGGGGCTTAACACCGGGGAGCTGTTTTTT.

The chain couples TRBV6-5 to TRBJ1-3; TRBD1 matches at 7 bases. Trimming took 4 bases from V and 4 from J; bases not matched to a gene: 10. CDR3 length equals 16 residues. Germline CDR1 and CDR2: MNHEY and SVGAGI. The CDR3 loop is CASSFKWTGSGNTIYF. The CDR3 DNA sequence: TGTGCCAGCAGTTTTAAATGGACAGGTTCCGGAAACACCATATATTTT.

The chain employs TRBV20-1 and TRBJ1-3; 7 bases are shared with TRBD1. Germline CDR1 reads DFQATT; CDR2 reads SNEGSKA (reference sequence). This CDR3 spans 17 amino acids. Trimming at V came to 3 bases and at J to 0 bases, leaving 11 bases not matched to a gene. For the CDR3, the DNA is TGCAGTGCTAGTCGATCGGGACAGCCTTTCTCTGGAAACACCATATATTTT. Amino acid sequence: CSASRSGQPFSGNTIYF.

The DNA of the CDR3 is TGTGCCAGCAGTGGGGGAACAGGGGCATGGTATGGCTACACCTTC. Amino acid sequence: CASSGGTGAWYGYTF. The chain employs TRBV2 and TRBJ1-2, with 7 bases that match TRBD1. V lost 4 bases, J lost 5 bases, and 10 bases stayed unmatched. Germline V gene sequence: CDR1 SNHLY, CDR2 FYNNEI. The CDR3 covers 15 residues. Using reference TRBV2 and TRBJ1-2 for the parts outside the CDR3, the full variable domain is EPEVTQTPSHQVTQMGQEVILRCVPISNHLYFYWYRQILGQKVEFLVSFYNNEISEKSEIFDDQFSVERPDGSNFTLKIRSTKLEDSAMYFCASSGGTGAWYGYTFGSGTRLTVV.

The J gene is TRBJ2-2, the V gene TRBV7-3; a possible D gene is TRBD2 (6 bases). The CDR3 extends over 17 amino acids. Between the trimmed V and J ends, which lost 0 bases and 0 bases, there was a span of 11 bases. Germline lookup yields CDR1 SGHTA and CDR2 FQGTGA. The CDR3 DNA reads TGTGCCAGCAGCTTAACTTTCGGGGGAACGAACACCGGGGAGCTGTTTTTT. It translates to CASSLTFGGTNTGELFF.

The chain has TRBV20-1 and TRBJ2-7; tentative D call: TRBD2 (6 bases). The germline V gene encodes CDR1 DFQATT and CDR2 SNEGSKA (reference sequence). V was trimmed by 3 bases and J by 0 bases, leaving 12 bases between them. This CDR3 spans 14 amino acids. CDR3 in DNA: TGCAGTGCTAGTAGGACTATGAGCTCCTACGAGCAGTACTTC. Its translation: CSASRTMSSYEQYF.

The chain carries TRBV18 and TRBJ1-2; a possible D gene is TRBD1 (5 bases). Trimming removed 0 bases from V and 6 bases from J, with 11 bases in between. CDR3 size: 14 residues. Germline V CDR1 and CDR2: KGHSH, LQKENI. CDR3 protein: CASSPPGRVDGYTF. The CDR3 nucleotides read TGTGCCAGCTCACCACCTGGCAGGGTGGATGGCTACACCTTC. Looking up the rest from reference TRBV18 and TRBJ1-2 gives the full variable domain: NAGVMQNPRHLVRRRGQEARLRCSPMKGHSHVYWYRQLPEEGLKFMVYLQKENIIDESGMPKERFSAEFPKEGPSILRIQQVVRGDSAAYFCASSPPGRVDGYTFGSGTRLTVV.

The chain uses TRBV2 and TRBJ2-7; the match to TRBD1 covers 9 bases. Germline trimming cut 6 bases from V and 1 base from J; bases unmatched to any gene: 13. The CDR3 is 17 residues long. Germline CDR1 SNHLY, CDR2 FYNNEI. In DNA form, the CDR3 reads TGTGCCAGCAGGGGACAGGGACGCTCCCGGGCGTCCTACGAGCAGTACTTC. It encodes CASRGQGRSRASYEQYF.

The rearrangement links TRBV19 to TRBJ2-1; D might be TRBD1 (6 bases). V lost 1 base, J lost 0 bases, and 13 bases lay in between. Germline CDR1 LNHDA, CDR2 SQIVND (reference sequence). The CDR3 covers 17 residues. The CDR3 nucleotides are TGTGCCAGTAGTATAGCAAGACAGGTACGCTCCTACAATGAGCAGTTCTTC. It specifies CASSIARQVRSYNEQFF.

The rearrangement uses TRBV9 and TRBJ1-1; weak D call: TRBD1 (5 bases). V was pared by 0 bases and J by 5 bases, with 11 bases between. This CDR3 is 14 amino acids long. Germline loops: CDR1 SGDLS, CDR2 YYNGEE. CDR3 DNA sequence: TGTGCCAGCAGCGTAGTTTCCAGGGTTACTGAAGCTTTCTTT. Protein sequence: CASSVVSRVTEAFF.

J is TRBJ1-1 and V is TRBV5-4; D is possibly TRBD1 (5 bases). Germline V CDR1 and CDR2: SGHNT, YYREEE (reference sequence). The germline V and J ends were trimmed by 2 bases and 0 bases, with 23 bases remaining between them. CDR3 size: 19 residues. CDR3 nucleotide sequence: TGTGCCAGCAGCTTTTTGCGGTCCAGGGTCAGGGATATGAACACTGAAGCTTTCTTT. It codes for CASSFLRSRVRDMNTEAFF.

This clone has just a few counts. The chain employs TRBV7-2 and TRBJ1-1; D is possibly TRBD1 (5 bases). Trimming removed 5 bases at V and 6 bases at J, with 10 bases between. Germline V lookup: CDR1 SGHTA, CDR2 FQGNSA. The length of the CDR3 is 12 residues. The CDR3 sequence is CASSRGIAEAFF. For the CDR3, the DNA is TGTGCCAGCAGCCGGGGGATCGCTGAAGCTTTCTTT. The whole variable domain, remainder taken from reference TRBV7-2 and TRBJ1-1, is GAGVSQSPSNKVTEKGKDVELRCDPISGHTALYWYRQSLGQGLEFLIYFQGNSAPDKSGLPSDRFSAERTGGSVSTLTIQRTQQEDSAVYLCASSRGIAEAFFGQGTRLTVV.

This rearrangement joins TRBV20-1 to TRBJ1-3; TRBD1 agrees at 9 bases. Germline CDR1 DFQATT, CDR2 SNEGSKA (reference sequence). V shed 3 bases and J 4 bases; nucleotides not matched to a gene: 7. CDR3 length: 15 amino acids. CDR3 bases: TGCAGTGCTAGTAAGAGGACAGGGGAGGGAAACACCATATATTTT. Translated: CSASKRTGEGNTIYF.

A single count supports this clone. The chain combines TRBV28 with TRBJ1-3; no clear D. CDR1 and CDR2 (germline): MDHEN, SYDVKM. The CDR3 totals 14 residues. Trimming took 5 bases from V and 0 from J, leaving 8 bases between them. CDR3 coding DNA: TGTGCCAGCAGTACCGGGAACTCTGGAAACACCATATATTTT. This translates into CASSTGNSGNTIYF.

This clone was counted once. The chain links TRBV2 to TRBJ2-3; 7 positions agree with TRBD1. Germline trimming cut 2 bases from V and 2 bases from J; bases unmatched to any gene: 7. CDR1 is SNHLY and CDR2 is FYNNEI in the germline V gene. This CDR3 has 16 amino acids. The CDR3 loop reads CASSESHRGFTDTQYF. The CDR3 coding sequence is TGTGCCAGCAGTGAATCCCACAGGGGCTTCACAGATACGCAGTATTTT.

In this sample, this clone turned up once. The chain carries TRBV5-6 and TRBJ1-1; 8 bases are a match to TRBD1. Germline CDR1 and CDR2: SGHDT and YYEEEE. V shed 5 bases and J 1 base; nucleotides not matched to a gene: 4. The CDR3 length is 14 residues. CDR3 sequence: CASSPGQGNTEAFF. The CDR3 DNA is TGTGCCAGCAGTCCCGGACAGGGGAACACTGAAGCTTTCTTT.

This chain links TRBV5-1 with TRBJ2-7; D gene ambiguous. Trimming shortened V by 0 bases and J by 0 bases, and 7 bases separated the two germline ends. The CDR3 has 14 residues. Germline V lookup: CDR1 SGHRS, CDR2 YFSETQ. The CDR3 nucleotides are TGCGCCAGCAGCTTGGGGCATTCCTCCTACGAGCAGTACTTC. It translates to CASSLGHSSYEQYF.

This clone was seen once. The chain joins TRBV10-3 to TRBJ2-1; tentative D call: TRBD2 (5 bases). Germline V gives CDR1 ENHRY, CDR2 SYGVKD. CDR3 size: 14 residues. V dropped 5 bases and J dropped 3 bases, with 11 bases sitting between them. The CDR3 region is CAISSSDFYNEQFF. The CDR3, as DNA: TGTGCCATCAGTTCTTCGGACTTCTACAATGAGCAGTTCTTC.